This TCR beta chain is drawn from a study of blood T cell repertoires in COVID-19. Seattle patients were enrolled during active infection and followed longitudinally. The V gene end was trimmed by 3 bases and the J gene end by 7 bases; junction bases not matched to a gene: 13. Germline V gives CDR1 KGHSH, CDR2 LQKENI. The CDR3 sequence is 16 residues long. The table came from immunoSEQ multiplex PCR; TCRdb's copy has only in-frame clones and leaves some out. Seen here are about 290,000 clones, about 90% observed once, and the top ten hold roughly 10%. Sequences were obtained from peripheral blood. V is TRBV18 and J is TRBJ1-1; 8 bases are a match to TRBD1. This TCR was recovered from a woman aged 25 to 39 with COVID-19, enrolled during active disease. The CDR3 DNA follows: TGTGCCAGCTCACCGTATAGGGGGCAGGGGGCTGGTGAAGCTTTCTTT. It yields the protein CASSPYRGQGAGEAFF.